This T cell receptor beta chain was captured in a study of CD8 T cells in ankylosing spondylitis. Study-level findings and limits: A TCR beta motif of several highly homologous variants seemed to mark ankylosing spondylitis blood.

Trimming left V 6 bases short and J 1 base short, with 21 bases between. There are 16 residues in the CDR3. From germline, CDR1 is DFQATT and CDR2 SNEGSKA (reference sequence). From the 5' RACE reads, TCRdb called clonotypes with MiXCR, one entry per CDR3 protein. The data hold about 800,000 distinct CDR3 sequences, with 12% observed a single time. There are a few counts of this clonotype. Its antigen remains unknown. This sequence was found in a male donor with ankylosing spondylitis. V and J are TRBV20-1 and TRBJ1-1, with D tentatively TRBD1 (6 bases). Sample: blood, either unsorted or a sorted T cell fraction (not recorded which). In DNA form, the CDR3 reads TGCAGTGCAAGGGGGGATCTGGGTCCGGGGAACACTGAAGCTTTCTTT. It is translated as CSARGDLGPGNTEAFF.